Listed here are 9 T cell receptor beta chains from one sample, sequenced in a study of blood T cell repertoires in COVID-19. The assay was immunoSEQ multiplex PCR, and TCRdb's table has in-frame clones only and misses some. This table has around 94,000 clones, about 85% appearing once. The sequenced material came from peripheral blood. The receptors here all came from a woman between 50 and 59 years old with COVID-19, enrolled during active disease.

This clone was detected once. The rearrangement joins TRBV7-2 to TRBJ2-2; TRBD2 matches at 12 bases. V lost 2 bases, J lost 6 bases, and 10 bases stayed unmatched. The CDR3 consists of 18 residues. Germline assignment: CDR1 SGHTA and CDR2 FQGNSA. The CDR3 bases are TGTGCCAGCAGCTTATCTCTCAGAAGACTAGCGGGGGCCGGGGAGCTGTTTTTT. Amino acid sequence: CASSLSLRRLAGAGELFF.

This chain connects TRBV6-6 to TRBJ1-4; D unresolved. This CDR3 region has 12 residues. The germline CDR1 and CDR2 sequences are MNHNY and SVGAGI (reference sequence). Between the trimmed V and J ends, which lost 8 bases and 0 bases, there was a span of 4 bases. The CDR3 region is CASGPTNEKLFF. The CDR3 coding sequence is TGTGCCAGCGGCCCAACTAATGAAAAACTGTTTTTT.

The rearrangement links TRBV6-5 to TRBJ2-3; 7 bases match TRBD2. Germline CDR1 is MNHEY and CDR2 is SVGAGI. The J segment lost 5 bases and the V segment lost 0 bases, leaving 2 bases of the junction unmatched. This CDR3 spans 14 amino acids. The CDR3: CASSYSTGGDTQYF. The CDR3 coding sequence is TGTGCCAGCAGTTACTCGACGGGGGGAGATACGCAGTATTTT.

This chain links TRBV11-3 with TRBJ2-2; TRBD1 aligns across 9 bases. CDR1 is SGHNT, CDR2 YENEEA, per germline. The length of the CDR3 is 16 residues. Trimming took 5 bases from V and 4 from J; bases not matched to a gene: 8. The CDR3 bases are TGTGCCAGCAGCATGAGATCGACAGGGGGCACCGGGGAGCTGTTTTTT. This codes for CASSMRSTGGTGELFF.

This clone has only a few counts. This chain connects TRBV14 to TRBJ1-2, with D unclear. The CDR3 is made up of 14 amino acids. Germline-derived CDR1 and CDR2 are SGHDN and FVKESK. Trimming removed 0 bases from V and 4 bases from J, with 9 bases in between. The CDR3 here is CASSQDEHLYGYTF. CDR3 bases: TGTGCCAGCAGCCAAGATGAGCACCTCTATGGCTACACCTTC. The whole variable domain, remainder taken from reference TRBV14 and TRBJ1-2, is EAGVTQFPSHSVIEKGQTVTLRCDPISGHDNLYWYRRVMGKEIKFLLHFVKESKQDESGMPNNRFLAERTGGTYSTLKVQPAELEDSGVYFCASSQDEHLYGYTFGSGTRLTVV.

CDR3 in DNA: TGTGCCAGCAGCTATGGACAGATTAATTCACCCCTCCACTTT. Its protein product is CASSYGQINSPLHF. The chain combines TRBV5-6 with TRBJ1-6; perhaps TRBD1 as D (6 bases). The ends were cut back, 3 bases at V and 6 bases at J, with 10 bases in the middle. Germline CDR1 is SGHDT and CDR2 is YYEEEE. This CDR3 contains 14 residues.

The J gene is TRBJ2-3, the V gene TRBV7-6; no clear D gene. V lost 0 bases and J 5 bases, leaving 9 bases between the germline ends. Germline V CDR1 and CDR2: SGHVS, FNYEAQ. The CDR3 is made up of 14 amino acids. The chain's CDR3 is CASSLAPGEDTQYF. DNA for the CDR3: TGTGCCAGCAGCTTAGCGCCTGGAGAAGATACGCAGTATTTT. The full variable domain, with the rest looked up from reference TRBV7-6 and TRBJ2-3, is GAGVSQSPRYKVTKRGQDVALRCDPISGHVSLYWYRQALGQGPEFLTYFNYEAQQDKSGLPNDRFSAERPEGSISTLTIQRTEQRDSAMYRCASSLAPGEDTQYFGPGTRLTVL.

The CDR3 here is CASSQDLGYSGNTIYF. The CDR3, as DNA: TGTGCCAGCAGCCAAGATCTGGGCTACTCTGGAAACACCATATATTTT. The chain couples TRBV4-2 to TRBJ1-3; D uncertain. CDR1 is LGHNA and CDR2 is YNFKEQ in the germline V gene. V was shortened by 0 bases and J by 0 bases, with 9 bases between the two germline ends. This CDR3 contains 16 residues.

The CDR3 loop is CASSFLIQGSYGYTF. In nucleotides, the CDR3 is TGCGCCAGCAGCTTCCTGATACAGGGGTCCTATGGCTACACCTTC. J is TRBJ1-2 and V is TRBV5-1, with TRBD1 matching over 7 bases. The V and J ends lost 2 bases and 4 bases, in that order; junction bases with no gene match: 8. Germline CDR1 reads SGHRS; CDR2 reads YFSETQ. This CDR3 spans 15 amino acids. Full variable domain (rest looked up from reference TRBV5-1 and TRBJ1-2): KAGVTQTPRYLIKTRGQQVTLSCSPISGHRSVSWYQQTPGQGLQFLFEYFSETQRNKGNFPGRFSGRQFSNSRSEMNVSTLELGDSALYLCASSFLIQGSYGYTFGSGTRLTVV.